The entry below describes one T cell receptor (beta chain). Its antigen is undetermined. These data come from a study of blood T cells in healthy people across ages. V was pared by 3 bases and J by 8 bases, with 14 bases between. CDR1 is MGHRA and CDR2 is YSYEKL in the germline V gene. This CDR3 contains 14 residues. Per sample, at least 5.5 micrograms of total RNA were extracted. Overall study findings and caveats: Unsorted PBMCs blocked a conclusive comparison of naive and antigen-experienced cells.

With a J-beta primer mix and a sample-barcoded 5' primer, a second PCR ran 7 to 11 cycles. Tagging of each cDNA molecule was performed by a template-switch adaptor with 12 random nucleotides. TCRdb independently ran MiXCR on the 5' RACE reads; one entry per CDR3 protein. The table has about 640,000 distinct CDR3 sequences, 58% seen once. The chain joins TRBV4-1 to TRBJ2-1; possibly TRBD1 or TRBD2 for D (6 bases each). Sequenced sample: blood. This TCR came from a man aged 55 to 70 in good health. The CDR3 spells CASSQRGGQYEQFF. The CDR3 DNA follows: TGCGCCAGCAGCCAGAGAGGGGGGCAATATGAGCAGTTCTTC.